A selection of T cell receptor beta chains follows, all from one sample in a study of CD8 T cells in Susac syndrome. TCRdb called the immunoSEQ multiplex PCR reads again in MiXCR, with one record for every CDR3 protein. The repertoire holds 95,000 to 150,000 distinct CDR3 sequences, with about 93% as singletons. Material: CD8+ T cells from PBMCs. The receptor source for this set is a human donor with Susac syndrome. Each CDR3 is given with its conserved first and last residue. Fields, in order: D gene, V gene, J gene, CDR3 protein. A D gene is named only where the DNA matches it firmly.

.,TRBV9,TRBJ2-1,CASSVDSPGEQFF
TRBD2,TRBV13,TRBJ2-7,CASSFEGSGTGEQYF
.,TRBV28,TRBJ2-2,CASRPGGDTGELFF
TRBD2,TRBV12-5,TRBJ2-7,CASGFGTSGTYEQYF
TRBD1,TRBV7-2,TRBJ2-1,CASSPITGDEQFF
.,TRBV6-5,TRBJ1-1,CASSYTGVATEAFF
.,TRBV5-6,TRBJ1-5,CASSAGQLSNQPQHF
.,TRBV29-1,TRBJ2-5,CSVEGGTGEPQTQYF
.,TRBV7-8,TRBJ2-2,CASSLVSQGNTGELFF
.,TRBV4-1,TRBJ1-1,CASSQGAGNTEAFF
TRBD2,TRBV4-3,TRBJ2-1,CASSQDASGPSPTNEQFF
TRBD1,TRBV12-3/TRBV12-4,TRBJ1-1,CASSSRDSAFMNTEAFF
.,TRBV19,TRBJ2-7,CASTGTESSYEQYF
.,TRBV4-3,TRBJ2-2,CASSQDGAGAETGELFF
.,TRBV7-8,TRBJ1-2,CASSLRGQRGTF
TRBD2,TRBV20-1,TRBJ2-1,CSADLAGLPHSYNEQFF
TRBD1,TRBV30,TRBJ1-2,CAWSETGAGYGYTF
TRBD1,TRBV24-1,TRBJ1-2,CATSDSPTGERYGYTF
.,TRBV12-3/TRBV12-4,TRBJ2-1,CASSPPGAVINEQFF
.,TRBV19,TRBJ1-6,CASSDRDSDNSPLHF
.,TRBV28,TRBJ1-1,CASTDSHTEAFF
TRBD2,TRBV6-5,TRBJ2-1,CASTTLAGLYNEQFF
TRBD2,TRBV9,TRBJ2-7,CASSVASGSYEQYF
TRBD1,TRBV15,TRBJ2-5,CATSPGTGYETQYF
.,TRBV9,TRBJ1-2,CASSVNKRAGYGYTF
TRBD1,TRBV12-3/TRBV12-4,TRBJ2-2,CASSEGARTGELFF
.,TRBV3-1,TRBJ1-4,CASSQDWDPRWEKLFF
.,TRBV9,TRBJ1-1,CASSVEEETEAFF
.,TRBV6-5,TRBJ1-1,CASSYGRVTEAFF
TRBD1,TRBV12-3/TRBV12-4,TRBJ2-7,CASSPGQGQMWEQYF
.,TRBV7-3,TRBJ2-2,CASSLFPSYTGELFF
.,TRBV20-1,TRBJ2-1,CSARLMDRSYNEQFF
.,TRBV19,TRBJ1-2,CASRSLNPVNYGYTF
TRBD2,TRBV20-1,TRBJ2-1,CSARGLAGVSEQFF
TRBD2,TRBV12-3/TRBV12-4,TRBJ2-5,CASSSDGGAQETQYF